Below, 25 T cell receptor beta chains from the same sample are listed, as sequenced in a study of lymphopenia after photon versus proton radiotherapy. Clones were sequenced by immunoSEQ multiplex PCR, and TCRdb holds only the in-frame ones, with some missing. The repertoire has around 30,000 clones, just under 90% of them found once; the top ten carry approximately 45%. Sequences were derived from peripheral blood, sampled from a patient treated with proton-based radiotherapy. The source is a woman in her sixties with cholangiocarcinoma. Some clones in this sample may be carry-over from other donors' samples.

J is TRBJ1-5 and V is TRBV9; D perhaps matches TRBD1 (5 bases). CDR1 and CDR2 (germline): SGDLS, YYNGEE. V shed 2 bases and J shed 2 bases, with 11 bases lying between them. The CDR3 extends over 15 amino acids. Here the CDR3 DNA reads TGTGCCAGCAGCGTGGGGGAAGGGGGCAATCAGCCCCAGCATTTT. It is translated as CASSVGEGGNQPQHF.

V gene TRBV9 combines with J gene TRBJ2-1; 7 nucleotides match TRBD2. V was clipped by 0 bases and J by 5 bases; unmatched bases: 8. Germline assignment: CDR1 SGDLS and CDR2 YYNGEE. There are 16 residues in the CDR3. CDR3 in amino acids: CASSVGGRDPHNEQFF. The CDR3 DNA sequence: TGTGCCAGCAGCGTAGGAGGGAGGGATCCCCACAATGAGCAGTTCTTC.

The V and J genes are TRBV11-3 and TRBJ2-7; possible D gene TRBD1, 6 bases. V was cut by 4 bases and J by 1 base, with 8 bases left in between. The CDR3 is made up of 13 amino acids. Looked up from germline, CDR1 is SGHNT and CDR2 is YENEEA. The CDR3 spells CASSYRVSYEQYF. DNA of the CDR3: TGTGCCAGCAGCTACAGGGTTTCCTACGAGCAGTACTTC.

V usage is TRBV11-1 and J usage is TRBJ1-1; 8 bases are shared with TRBD1. CDR1 and CDR2 (germline): SGHAT, FQDESV (reference sequence). J was trimmed by 4 bases and V by 8 bases; bases with no gene match: 12. CDR3 length equals 15 residues. The CDR3 DNA reads TGTGCCAGCTCAGGGACAGGAGGTGTTGGCACTGAAGCTTTCTTT. Translated, it gives CASSGTGGVGTEAFF. Combining the CDR3 with reference TRBV11-1 and TRBJ1-1 gives the whole variable domain EAEVAQSPRYKITEKSQAVAFWCDPISGHATLYWYRQILGQGPELLVQFQDESVVDDSQLPKDRFSAERLKGVDSTLKIQPAELGDSAMYLCASSGTGGVGTEAFFGQGTRLTVV.

The V call is TRBV19, the J call TRBJ2-2, with 7 bases matching TRBD2. V lost 2 bases and J lost 3; bases outside the gene matches: 3. Germline-derived CDR1 and CDR2 are LNHDA and SQIVND (reference sequence). The CDR3 runs to 15 residues. CDR3 protein: CASSIPAGYTGELFF. CDR3 bases: TGTGCCAGTAGTATACCAGCGGGGTACACCGGGGAGCTGTTTTTT.

The chain joins TRBV18 to TRBJ2-3; D call uncertain. Trimming stripped 3 bases from V and 4 bases from J, with 20 bases between. Germline assignment: CDR1 KGHSH and CDR2 LQKENI. The CDR3 is 17 amino acids. CDR3 sequence (DNA): TGTGCCAGCTCACCCCCACCGGATCCCGTGACGGCAGATACGCAGTATTTT. Its protein is CASSPPPDPVTADTQYF.

This sequence joins TRBV29-1 and TRBJ2-5; the D is unclear. Trimming shortened V by 3 bases and J by 2 bases, and 7 bases separated the two germline ends. The CDR3 contains 12 residues. In germline, CDR1 is SQVTM, CDR2 ANQGSEA. The DNA of the CDR3 is TGCAGCGTTGATAAAGGACAAGAGACCCAGTACTTC. Its translation: CSVDKGQETQYF.

This chain links TRBV27 with TRBJ1-1; TRBD1 matches at 7 bases. After removal of 3 bases from V and 7 bases from J, the junction contained 5 bases not matched to a gene. The CDR3 sequence is 13 residues long. CDR1 is MNHEY and CDR2 is SMNVEV in the germline V gene (reference sequence). In DNA form, the CDR3 reads TGTGCCAGCAGTTTTACAGGGGACTTTGAAGCTTTCTTT. The encoded protein is CASSFTGDFEAFF.

The chain uses TRBV7-2 and TRBJ2-2; D remains unclear. Trimming stripped 5 bases from V and 2 bases from J, with 6 bases between. The CDR3 consists of 13 residues. Germline-derived CDR1 and CDR2 are SGHTA and FQGNSA. The CDR3 DNA follows: TGTGCCAGCAGCGGAGACAACACCGGGGAGCTGTTTTTT. Encoded protein: CASSGDNTGELFF.

The V gene is TRBV6-5, the J gene TRBJ2-7; 8 nucleotides match TRBD1. CDR1 is MNHEY and CDR2 is SVGAGI in the germline V gene. The CDR3 contains 13 residues. The J segment lost 1 base and the V segment lost 8 bases, leaving 4 bases of the junction unmatched. The CDR3 DNA is TGTGCCAGCTGGGGGACAGGTTCCTACGAGCAGTACTTC. Translation: CASWGTGSYEQYF.

The V call is TRBV19, the J call TRBJ2-1, with 11 bases matching TRBD1. The CDR3 loop spans 15 amino acids. Germline V gene lookup returns CDR1 LNHDA and CDR2 SQIVND (reference sequence). J was trimmed by 7 bases and V by 4 bases; bases with no gene match: 6. CDR3 in amino acids: CASSTDRGPRNEQFF. CDR3 sequence (DNA): TGTGCCAGTAGTACGGACAGGGGGCCGAGAAATGAGCAGTTCTTC.

The rearrangement uses TRBV18 and TRBJ1-6, with 7 bases aligning to TRBD1. The CDR3 sequence is 14 residues long. Germline CDR1 and CDR2: KGHSH and LQKENI. Trimming removed 5 bases from V and 9 bases from J; junction bases left unmatched: 7. The CDR3 bases are TGTGCCAGCTCAACTGGGGACAGCGGTTCACCCCTCCACTTT. Protein: CASSTGDSGSPLHF.

The chain uses TRBV9 and TRBJ2-5; TRBD2 aligns across 10 bases. Trimming took 1 base from V and 7 from J; bases not matched to a gene: 13. The CDR3 sequence is 17 residues long. In germline, CDR1 is SGDLS, CDR2 YYNGEE. This chain's CDR3 is CASSVSPWTSGVGTQYF. The CDR3 DNA follows: TGTGCCAGCAGCGTAAGCCCCTGGACTAGCGGCGTGGGGACCCAGTACTTC.

The V and J genes are TRBV4-2 and TRBJ1-1; D is ambiguous. The CDR3 is made up of 15 amino acids. The germline V and J ends were trimmed by 0 bases and 7 bases, with 15 bases remaining between them. Looked up from germline, CDR1 is LGHNA and CDR2 is YNFKEQ. The CDR3 nucleotides are TGTGCCAGCAGCCAAGATCCGCCGCGCGGAATTGAAGCTTTCTTT. Translated, it gives CASSQDPPRGIEAFF.

J is TRBJ2-5 and V is TRBV29-1, with 10 bases identical to TRBD2. Germline V gene sequence: CDR1 SQVTM, CDR2 ANQGSEA. The V gene end was trimmed by 4 bases and the J gene end by 5 bases; junction bases not matched to a gene: 10. This CDR3 region has 15 residues. This chain's CDR3 is CSVAPSGSGLETQYF. CDR3 DNA sequence: TGCAGCGTTGCCCCTAGCGGGAGTGGGTTGGAGACCCAGTACTTC.

The V and J genes are TRBV7-2 and TRBJ2-2; D might be TRBD2 (6 bases). The CDR3 length is 16 residues. The V gene lost 1 base and the J gene lost 0 bases, with 9 bases spanning the gap. CDR1 and CDR2 (germline): SGHTA, FQGNSA. This chain's CDR3 is CASSLVPGANTGELFF. The CDR3 DNA reads as TGTGCCAGCAGCTTAGTACCGGGAGCGAACACCGGGGAGCTGTTTTTT.

The V call is TRBV27, the J call TRBJ1-1; tentative D call: TRBD1 (5 bases). Germline CDR1 is MNHEY and CDR2 is SMNVEV (reference sequence). V lost 4 bases to trimming and J lost 2 bases, with 11 bases between them. The length of the CDR3 is 14 residues. The CDR3 DNA sequence: TGTGCCAGCAGTTACGACAGCAAAAACACTGAAGCTTTCTTT. This sequence encodes CASSYDSKNTEAFF.

The gene calls are TRBV6-1 and TRBJ1-5; D is undetermined. The CDR3 covers 15 residues. In germline, CDR1 is MNHNS, CDR2 SASEGT. V lost 3 bases, J lost 0 bases, and 9 bases lay in between. The CDR3 sequence: CASSEVRSSNQPQHF. CDR3 nucleotide sequence: TGTGCCAGCAGTGAGGTCAGAAGTAGCAATCAGCCCCAGCATTTT.

This chain uses TRBV19 with TRBJ1-1; 7 nucleotides agree with TRBD1. CDR1 and CDR2 from the germline V gene are LNHDA and SQIVND (reference sequence). Trimming took 3 bases from V and 6 from J; bases not matched to a gene: 7. CDR3 length: 14 residues. This CDR3 is CASSMTGSSPEAFF. CDR3 sequence (DNA): TGTGCCAGTAGTATGACAGGGTCGAGCCCTGAAGCTTTCTTT.

The V call is TRBV9, the J call TRBJ2-3, with TRBD2 matching over 10 bases. This CDR3 is built from 16 residues. Unmatched junction bases numbered 9, after V lost 3 bases and J lost 5 bases. Per germline, CDR1 SGDLS and CDR2 YYNGEE. The CDR3 nucleotides read TGTGCCAGCAGCGCCGTAAGCGGGAGGGGACAAGATACGCAGTATTTT. Translated, it gives CASSAVSGRGQDTQYF.

The chain recombines TRBV18 with TRBJ2-3; maybe TRBD2 (6 bases). Germline lookup yields CDR1 KGHSH and CDR2 LQKENI. The V gene lost 3 bases and the J gene lost 6 bases, with 19 bases spanning the gap. The CDR3 extends over 16 amino acids. This CDR3 is CASSPGVAVMGDTQYF. The CDR3 region has the DNA TGTGCCAGCTCACCGGGAGTAGCGGTTATGGGGGATACGCAGTATTTT.

The chain employs TRBV18 and TRBJ1-1; D remains unclear. Per the germline V gene, CDR1 is KGHSH and CDR2 is LQKENI. The CDR3 sequence is 13 residues long. Trimming took 4 bases from V and 1 from J, leaving 7 bases between them. DNA for the CDR3: TGTGCCAGCTCACTCGGTACGAACACTGAAGCTTTCTTT. Residues: CASSLGTNTEAFF.

The rearrangement joins TRBV18 to TRBJ2-3, with 10 nucleotides matching TRBD2. Per germline, CDR1 KGHSH and CDR2 LQKENI. This CDR3 is 15 amino acids long. Trimming at V came to 3 bases and at J to 2 bases, leaving 2 bases not matched to a gene. In nucleotides, the CDR3 is TGTGCCAGCTCACCCAGCGGGAGGGACACAGATACGCAGTATTTT. Amino acids: CASSPSGRDTDTQYF.

The chain employs TRBV10-3 and TRBJ2-1; D tentatively fits TRBD1 or TRBD2 (5 bases each). The CDR3 consists of 11 residues. Trimming removed 0 bases from V and 15 bases from J, with 9 bases in between. Looked up from germline, CDR1 is ENHRY and CDR2 is SYGVKD. This CDR3 reads CAISESGDLFF. CDR3 bases: TGTGCCATCAGTGAGTCAGGGGACCTGTTCTTC.

The chain is built from TRBV21-1 and TRBJ1-1. TRBV21-1 is a known pseudogene. This CDR3 spans 16 amino acids. CDR3 nucleotides: TGTGCCAGCAGCAAAATAACAGCGAACGGTCCCACTGAAGCTTTCTTT. Encoded protein: CASSKITANGPTEAFF.